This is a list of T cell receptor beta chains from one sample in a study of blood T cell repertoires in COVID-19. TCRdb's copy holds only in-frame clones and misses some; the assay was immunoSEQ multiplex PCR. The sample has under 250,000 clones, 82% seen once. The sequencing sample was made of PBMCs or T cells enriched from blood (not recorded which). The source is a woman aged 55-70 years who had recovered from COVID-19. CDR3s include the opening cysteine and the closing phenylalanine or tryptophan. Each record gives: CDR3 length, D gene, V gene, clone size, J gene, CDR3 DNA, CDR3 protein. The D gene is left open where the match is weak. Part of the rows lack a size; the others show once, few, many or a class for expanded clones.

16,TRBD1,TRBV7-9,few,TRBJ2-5,TGTGCCAGCAGCCCTTCGGAAGGGGGCCACCAAGAGACCCAGTACTTC,CASSPSEGGHQETQYF
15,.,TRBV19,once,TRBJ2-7,TGTGCCAGTAGTCCTTTCCACAGTGGCTCCTACGAGCAGTACTTC,CASSPFHSGSYEQYF
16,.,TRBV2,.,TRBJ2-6,TGTGCCAGCAGAGCATATCAGGGCTCTGGGGCCAACGTCCTGACTTTC,CASRAYQGSGANVLTF
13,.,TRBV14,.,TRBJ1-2,TGTGCCAGCAGCCAAAACCGGAACTATGGCTACACCTTC,CASSQNRNYGYTF
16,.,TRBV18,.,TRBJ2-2,TGTGCCAGCTCCTCGCGGGACGGGGTGAGCACCGGGGAGCTGTTTTTT,CASSSRDGVSTGELFF
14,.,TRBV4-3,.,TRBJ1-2,TGCGCCAGCAGCCTCTCCCGGGTGAACTATGGCTACACCTTC,CASSLSRVNYGYTF
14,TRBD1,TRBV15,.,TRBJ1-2,TGTGCCACCAGCAGAGTACAGGGGAACTATGGCTACACCTTC,CATSRVQGNYGYTF
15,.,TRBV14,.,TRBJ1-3,TGTGCCAGCAGCCAAGTAGGAGGGTTTGGAAACACCATATATTTT,CASSQVGGFGNTIYF
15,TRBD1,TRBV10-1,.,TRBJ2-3,TGCGCCAGCAGGGCCGGGACAGGGGTAACAGATACGCAGTATTTT,CASRAGTGVTDTQYF
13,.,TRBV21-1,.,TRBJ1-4,TGTGCCAGCGGACAGGAGAAGGGTGAAAAACTGTTTTTT,CASGQEKGEKLFF
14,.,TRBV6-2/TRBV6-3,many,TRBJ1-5,TGTGCCAGCAGTTACTCCAGTAGCAATCAGCCCCAGCATTTT,CASSYSSSNQPQHF
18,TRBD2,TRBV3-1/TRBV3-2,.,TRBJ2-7,TGTGCCAGCAGCCAAGCTTATGAACTCGCGGGGGGATCCTACGAGCAGTACTTC,CASSQAYELAGGSYEQYF
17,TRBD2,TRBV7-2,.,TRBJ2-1,TGTGCCAGCAGCCCCCGTCTTACTAGCGGACTCTACAATGAGCAGTTCTTC,CASSPRLTSGLYNEQFF